In this sample, the clone carrying this T cell receptor beta chain turned up many times. CDR1 is MNHEY and CDR2 is SMNVEV in the germline V gene (reference sequence). V shed 6 bases and J shed 9 bases, with 11 bases lying between them. CDR3 length: 12 residues. Time point defined: patch test 1, 2 weeks after DPC sensitization. Treatment defined: therapeutic diphenylcyclopropenone sensitization with weekly scalp DPC. The data stem from a study of human T cells and chemical hapten exposure. TCRdb re-called the RACE reads with MiXCR, one entry per CDR3 protein. The repertoire has about 380,000 distinct CDR3 sequences, nearly 5% of them found once; the top ten carry around 2.3%.

V is TRBV27 and J is TRBJ1-4; possibly TRBD1 for D (5 bases). The sample here was whole blood, taken in connection with sensitization to the hapten diphenylcyclopropenone (DPC). The TCR was taken from a woman between 50 and 59 years old with alopecia areata. Some clones in this sample may be carry-over from other donors' samples. CDR3 DNA sequence: TGTGCCAGCAGCCCTGACAGTCAAAAACTGTTTTTT. Protein product: CASSPDSQKLFF.